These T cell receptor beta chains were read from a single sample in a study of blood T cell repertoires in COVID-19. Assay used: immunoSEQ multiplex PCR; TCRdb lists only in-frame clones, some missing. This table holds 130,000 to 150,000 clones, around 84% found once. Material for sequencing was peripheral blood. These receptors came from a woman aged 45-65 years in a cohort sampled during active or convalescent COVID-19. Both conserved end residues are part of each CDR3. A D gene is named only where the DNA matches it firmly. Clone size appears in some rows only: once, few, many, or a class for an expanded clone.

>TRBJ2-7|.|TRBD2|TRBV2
TGTGCCAGCTCGGGACTAGAGTACTACGAGCAGTACTTC
CASSGLEYYEQYF
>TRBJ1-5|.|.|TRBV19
TGTGCCACGTCAGGCGGGGACAATCAGCCCCAGCATTTT
CATSGGDNQPQHF
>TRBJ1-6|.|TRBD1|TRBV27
TGTGCCAGCAGCCCGACAGGGGTTAATTCACCCCTCCACTTT
CASSPTGVNSPLHF
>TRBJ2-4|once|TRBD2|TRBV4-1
TGCGCCAGCAGCCAAGATGGTAGCGGGGGGGCCAAAAACATTCAGTACTTC
CASSQDGSGGAKNIQYF
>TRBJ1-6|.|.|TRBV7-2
TGTGCCAGCAGCCCCCACCCCGAGGGATCACCCCTCCACTTT
CASSPHPEGSPLHF
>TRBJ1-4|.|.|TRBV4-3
TGCGCCAGCAGCCAAGAGGGCCGGGGGTGGGAAAAACTGTTTTTT
CASSQEGRGWEKLFF
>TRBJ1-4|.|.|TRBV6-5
TGTGCCAGCAGTCAGGCAGATCGTGAAAAACTGTTTTTT
CASSQADREKLFF
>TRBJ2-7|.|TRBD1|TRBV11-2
TGTGCCAGCAGCCATAGGGCGGGACAGGGGACCTACGAGCAGTACTTC
CASSHRAGQGTYEQYF
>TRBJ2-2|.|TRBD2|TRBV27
TGTGCCAGCAGTTTATATGTAGCGGGGAAGACCGGGGAGCTGTTTTTT
CASSLYVAGKTGELFF
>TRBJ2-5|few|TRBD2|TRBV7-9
TGTGCCAGCAGCCCGGGACTAGCGGGAAAAGAGACCCAGTACTTC
CASSPGLAGKETQYF
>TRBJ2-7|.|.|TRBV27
TGTGCCAGCAGCCCAAGAACGGGATCCTACGAGCAGTACTTC
CASSPRTGSYEQYF
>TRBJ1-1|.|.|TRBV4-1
TGCGCCAGCAGCCAATATACTAGCCTTGGACTGGCAGACACTGAAGCTTTCTTT
CASSQYTSLGLADTEAFF
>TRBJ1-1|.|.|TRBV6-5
TGTGCCAGCGCCCAGAAGATTAACACTGAAGCTTTCTTT
CASAQKINTEAFF
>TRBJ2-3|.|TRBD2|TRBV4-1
TGCGCCAGCAGCCAAGAACCGGCGGGGGGGACAGATACGCAGTATTTT
CASSQEPAGGTDTQYF
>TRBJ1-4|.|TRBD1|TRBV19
TGTGCCAGTAGTAGGGACAGCTTCACAACTAATGAAAAACTGTTTTTT
CASSRDSFTTNEKLFF
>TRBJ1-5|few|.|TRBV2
TGTGCCAGCAGTGTCTTCGGTGGCAATCAGCCCCAGCATTTT
CASSVFGGNQPQHF
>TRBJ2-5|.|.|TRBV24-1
TGTGCCACCAGTGATTTCCCCGACAGGAAAGAGACCCAGTACTTC
CATSDFPDRKETQYF
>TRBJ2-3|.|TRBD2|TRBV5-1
TGCGCCAGCAGCCGGGGGGATGGCGGGGTAAACACAGATACGCAGTATTTT
CASSRGDGGVNTDTQYF
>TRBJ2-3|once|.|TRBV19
TGTGCCAGTTCTCCTGACAGGATCACAGATACGCAGTATTTT
CASSPDRITDTQYF
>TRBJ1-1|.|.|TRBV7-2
TGTGCCAGCATCCCGAGTCGGGGGAACACTGAAGCTTTCTTT
CASIPSRGNTEAFF
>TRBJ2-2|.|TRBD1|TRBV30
TGTGCCTGGAGTGTATCCAGGGGGCAGTCCGGGGAGCTGTTTTTT
CAWSVSRGQSGELFF
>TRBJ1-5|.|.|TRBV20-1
TGCAGTGCTAGTGGAGGGTCAGGTCAGCCCCAGCATTTT
CSASGGSGQPQHF
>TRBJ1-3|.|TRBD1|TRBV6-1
TGTGCCAGCAGTGAAGCGCATGGCACAGGGGGTGGAAACACCATATATTTT
CASSEAHGTGGGNTIYF
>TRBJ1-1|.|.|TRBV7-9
TGTGCCAGCAGCCACCAGGGTATGAACACTGAAGCTTTCTTT
CASSHQGMNTEAFF
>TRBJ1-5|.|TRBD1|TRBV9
TGTGCCAGCAGCGCGGGGACAGGGTATAGCAATCAGCCCCAGCATTTT
CASSAGTGYSNQPQHF
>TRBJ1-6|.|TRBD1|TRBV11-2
TGTGCCAGCAGCAGGGACAGGGTTAATTCACCCCTCCACTTT
CASSRDRVNSPLHF
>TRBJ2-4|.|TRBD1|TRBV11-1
TGTGCCAGCAGCCCCGGGACAGGGACAAACATTCAGTACTTC
CASSPGTGTNIQYF